The rows below give T cell receptor beta chains drawn from one sample of a study of response to subunit inactivated influenza vaccine. Via MiXCR, TCRdb re-called the RT-PCR reads, giving one row per CDR3 protein. The repertoire includes some 640,000 distinct CDR3 sequences, approximately 15% of them detected once, and approximately 6.5% sits in the top ten. This specimen was PBMCs from blood, taken 14 to 15 days before vaccination. These receptors came from a man aged 45-65 years who received an inactivated influenza vaccine. Both conserved end residues are part of each CDR3. A D gene is named only where the DNA matches it firmly. The listing skips clone size in some rows; elsewhere it reads once, few, many or a size class.

CDR3 DNA | CDR3 protein | D gene | J gene | clone size | V gene
TGTGCCAGCAGCTTTTCTGGAGGAAAACTGTTTTTT | CASSFSGGKLFF | . | TRBJ1-4 | . | TRBV7-9
TGTGCCAGCAGCCTTATTAACAATGAGCAGTTCTTC | CASSLINNEQFF | . | TRBJ2-1 | few | TRBV13
TGTGCCAGCAGCCTTAGACAGCCCACCGGGGAGCTGTTTTTT | CASSLRQPTGELFF | . | TRBJ2-2 | few | TRBV7-9
TGCAGTGCTACTCTAGCGGGACTCCAGGAGACCCAGTACTTC | CSATLAGLQETQYF | TRBD2 | TRBJ2-5 | few | TRBV20-1
TGTGCCAGCAGCCAAGATCGAGGTCTTCAGGAGAGCTATAATTCACCCCTCCACTTT | CASSQDRGLQESYNSPLHF | . | TRBJ1-6 | many | TRBV3-1
TGCAGTGCCCCCGAGGGGAACACCATATATTTT | CSAPEGNTIYF | . | TRBJ1-3 | . | TRBV20-1
TGTGCCAGCAGTAGGGGAACTGAAGCTTTCTTT | CASSRGTEAFF | . | TRBJ1-1 | many | TRBV12-3/TRBV12-4
TGTGCCAGCAGCCAAGAGGCCTGGGGGACTGAAGCTTTCTTT | CASSQEAWGTEAFF | . | TRBJ1-1 | . | TRBV4-2
TGCAGTGCTAGCGGGAGTCACTCCTACAATGAGCAGTTCTTC | CSASGSHSYNEQFF | . | TRBJ2-1 | many | TRBV20-1
TGTGCCAGCAGTCTGAAGTCGACCTACGAGCAGTACTTC | CASSLKSTYEQYF | . | TRBJ2-7 | few | TRBV27
TGCGCCAGCGCTGCCTCGGACAGCTACGAGCAGTACTTC | CASAASDSYEQYF | . | TRBJ2-7 | few | TRBV5-1
TGTGCCAGCAGCTCGACGAGAACAGGGTACGAGCAGTACTTC | CASSSTRTGYEQYF | . | TRBJ2-7 | few | TRBV7-9
TGCAGTGCTAGATCGTTCGGGCTAGCGGCGCCCTCCTCCTACAATGAGCAGTTCTTC | CSARSFGLAAPSSYNEQFF | TRBD2 | TRBJ2-1 | few | TRBV20-1
TGTGCCAGCAGTCTCTCGCGGGAACCCTCCTACAATGAGCAGTTCTTC | CASSLSREPSYNEQFF | . | TRBJ2-1 | few | TRBV6-4
TGCAGTGCTAGTAGTCCTAGCGGGGTGTCAGATACGCAGTATTTT | CSASSPSGVSDTQYF | TRBD2 | TRBJ2-3 | . | TRBV20-1
TGTGCCAGCAAATTTCCCGGGTCCCTCGGCACAGATACGCAGTATTTT | CASKFPGSLGTDTQYF | . | TRBJ2-3 | . | TRBV6-9
TGTGCCATCAGTGTTGGGGGTTTCGGTGAGCAGTTCTTC | CAISVGGFGEQFF | . | TRBJ2-1 | . | TRBV10-3
TGTGCCAGCAGACCCGGGCCCATCGAGGAGCTGTTTTTT | CASRPGPIEELFF | . | TRBJ2-2 | . | TRBV7-2
TGTGCCAGCAGCCCCCGTTGGGGTAGCGGAGACGCCCATTTGCAGTTCTTC | CASSPRWGSGDAHLQFF | . | TRBJ2-1 | . | TRBV3-1
TGTGCCTGGAGTGTAGGGACAGGCTACGAGCAGTACTTC | CAWSVGTGYEQYF | TRBD1 | TRBJ2-7 | . | TRBV30
TGCAGCGTCGGACAGGGGGCCGGTGGCTACACCTTC | CSVGQGAGGYTF | TRBD1 | TRBJ1-2 | few | TRBV29-1
TGTGCCAGCAGCCCTCGCGGACGCGGGTACTACAATGAGCAGTTCTTC | CASSPRGRGYYNEQFF | . | TRBJ2-1 | few | TRBV28
TGCAGTGCTTCTAGCGTACTCAACTCCTACGAGCAGTACTTC | CSASSVLNSYEQYF | . | TRBJ2-7 | few | TRBV20-1